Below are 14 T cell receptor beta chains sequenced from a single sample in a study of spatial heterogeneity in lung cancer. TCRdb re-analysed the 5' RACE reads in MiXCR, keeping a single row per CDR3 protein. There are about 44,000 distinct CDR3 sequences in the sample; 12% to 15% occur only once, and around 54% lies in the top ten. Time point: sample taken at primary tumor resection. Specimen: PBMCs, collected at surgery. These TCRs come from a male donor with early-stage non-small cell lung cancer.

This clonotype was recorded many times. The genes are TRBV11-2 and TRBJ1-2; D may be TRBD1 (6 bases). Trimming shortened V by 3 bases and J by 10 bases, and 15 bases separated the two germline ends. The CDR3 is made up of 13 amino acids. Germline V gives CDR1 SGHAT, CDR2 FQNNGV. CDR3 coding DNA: TGTGCCAGCAGCTTTGATCAGGGGCCCCACTACACCTTC. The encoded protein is CASSFDQGPHYTF.

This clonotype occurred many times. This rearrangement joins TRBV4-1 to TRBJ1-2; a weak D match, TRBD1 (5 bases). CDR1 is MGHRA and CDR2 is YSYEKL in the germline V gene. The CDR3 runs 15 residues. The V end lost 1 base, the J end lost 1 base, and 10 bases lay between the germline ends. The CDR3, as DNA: TGCGCCAGCAGCCAAGTGGACACCAATAACTATGGCTACACCTTC. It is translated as CASSQVDTNNYGYTF.

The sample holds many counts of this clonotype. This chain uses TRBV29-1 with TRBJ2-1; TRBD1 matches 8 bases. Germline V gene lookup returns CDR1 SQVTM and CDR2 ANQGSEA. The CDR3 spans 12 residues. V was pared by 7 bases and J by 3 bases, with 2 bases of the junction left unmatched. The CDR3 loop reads CSAGTGYNEQFF. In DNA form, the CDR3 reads TGCAGCGCTGGGACAGGCTACAATGAGCAGTTCTTC.

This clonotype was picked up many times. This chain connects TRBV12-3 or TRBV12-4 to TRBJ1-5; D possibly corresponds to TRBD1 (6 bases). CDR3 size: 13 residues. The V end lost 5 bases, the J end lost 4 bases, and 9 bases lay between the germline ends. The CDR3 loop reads CASSADRNQPQHF. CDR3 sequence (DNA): TGTGCCAGCAGTGCCGACAGGAATCAGCCCCAGCATTTT.

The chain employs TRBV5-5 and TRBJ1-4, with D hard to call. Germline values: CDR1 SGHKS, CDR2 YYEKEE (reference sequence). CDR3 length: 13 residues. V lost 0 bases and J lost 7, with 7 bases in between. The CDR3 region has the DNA TGTGCCAGCAGCTTGGTTCCTGGTGAAAAACTGTTTTTT. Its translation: CASSLVPGEKLFF.

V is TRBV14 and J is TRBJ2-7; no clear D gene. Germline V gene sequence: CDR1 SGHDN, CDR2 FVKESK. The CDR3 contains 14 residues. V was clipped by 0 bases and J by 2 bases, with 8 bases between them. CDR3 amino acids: CASSQDSVTYEQYF. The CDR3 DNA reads TGTGCCAGCAGCCAAGATTCAGTAACCTACGAGCAGTACTTC.

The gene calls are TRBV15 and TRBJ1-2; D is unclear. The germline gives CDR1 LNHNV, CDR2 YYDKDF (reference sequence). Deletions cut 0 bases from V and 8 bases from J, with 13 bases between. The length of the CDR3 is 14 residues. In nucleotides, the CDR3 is TGTGCCACCAGCAGAGATAATGGGTCAGGAGGCTACACCTTC. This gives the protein CATSRDNGSGGYTF.

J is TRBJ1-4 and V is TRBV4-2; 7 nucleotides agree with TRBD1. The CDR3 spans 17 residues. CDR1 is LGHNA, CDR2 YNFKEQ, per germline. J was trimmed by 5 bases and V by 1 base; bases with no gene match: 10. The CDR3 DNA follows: TGTGCCAGCAGCCAAGGGAGTGCGGAACAGGGGAATGAAAAACTGTTTTTT. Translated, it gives CASSQGSAEQGNEKLFF.

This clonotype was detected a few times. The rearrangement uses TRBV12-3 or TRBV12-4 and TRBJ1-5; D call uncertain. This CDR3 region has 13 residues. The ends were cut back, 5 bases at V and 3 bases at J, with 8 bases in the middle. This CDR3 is CASSLTNNQPQHF. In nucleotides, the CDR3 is TGTGCCAGCAGTCTCACTAACAATCAGCCCCAGCATTTT.

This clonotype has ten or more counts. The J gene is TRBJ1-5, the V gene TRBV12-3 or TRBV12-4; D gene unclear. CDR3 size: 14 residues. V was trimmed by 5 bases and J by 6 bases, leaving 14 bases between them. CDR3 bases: TGTGCCAGCAGTGTGCTGGGGTCGCCTCAGCCCCAGCATTTT. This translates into CASSVLGSPQPQHF.

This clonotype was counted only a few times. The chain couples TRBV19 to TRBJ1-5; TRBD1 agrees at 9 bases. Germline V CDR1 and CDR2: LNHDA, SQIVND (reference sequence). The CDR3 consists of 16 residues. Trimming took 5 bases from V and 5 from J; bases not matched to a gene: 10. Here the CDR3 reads CASSPRTGARDQPQHF. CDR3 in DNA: TGTGCCAGTAGTCCTCGGACAGGGGCCCGCGATCAGCCCCAGCATTTT.

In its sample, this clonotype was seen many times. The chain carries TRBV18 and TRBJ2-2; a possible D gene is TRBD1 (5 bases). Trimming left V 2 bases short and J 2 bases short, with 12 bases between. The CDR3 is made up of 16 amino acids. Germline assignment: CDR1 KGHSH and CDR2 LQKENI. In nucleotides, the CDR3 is TGTGCCAGCTCACCAGCCCCCAGGGCCAACACCGGGGAGCTGTTTTTT. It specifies CASSPAPRANTGELFF.

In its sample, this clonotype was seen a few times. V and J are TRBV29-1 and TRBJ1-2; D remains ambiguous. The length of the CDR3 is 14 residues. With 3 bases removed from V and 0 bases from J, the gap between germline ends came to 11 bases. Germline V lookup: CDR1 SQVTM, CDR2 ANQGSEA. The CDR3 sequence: CSVEFHFANYGYTF. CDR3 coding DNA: TGCAGCGTTGAGTTTCACTTTGCTAACTATGGCTACACCTTC.

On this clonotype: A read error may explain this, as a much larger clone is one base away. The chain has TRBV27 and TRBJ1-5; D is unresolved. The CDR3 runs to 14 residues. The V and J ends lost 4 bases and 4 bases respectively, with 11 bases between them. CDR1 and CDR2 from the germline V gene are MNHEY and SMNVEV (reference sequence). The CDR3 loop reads CASSSKSGNQPQHF. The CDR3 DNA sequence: TGTGCCAGCAGTTCCAAGTCGGGGAATCAGCCCCAGCATTTT.